This note documents a single T cell receptor beta chain sequence. Its specificity is not known. This sample was included in a study of OX40 agonist ivuxolimab in advanced cancers. In the study overall: The drug used for patients, ivuxolimab, was an agonistic anti-OX40 (CD134) antibody. In this trial design, patients received ivuxolimab intravenously at 0.01 to 10 mg/kg every 2 weeks. Prior anti-PD-1, anti-PD-L1 or anti-CTLA-4 therapy was allowed; 40% had some.

Measured with immunoSEQ multiplex PCR; TCRdb has only the in-frame clones, and not every one. The repertoire has tens of thousands of clones, roughly 89% of them found once; the top ten carry under 0.35%. V lost 5 bases to trimming and J lost 3 bases, with 8 bases between them. CDR3 length equals 12 residues. CDR1 and CDR2 from the germline V gene are MDHEN and SYDVKM. Notes on the study in general: CD4+ T cells averaged fewer expanded clones than CD8+ T cells.

The chain employs TRBV28 and TRBJ2-7; tentatively, D is TRBD1 or TRBD2 (5 bases each). Material: CD4+ or CD8+ T cells sorted from blood, obtained in a trial of the OX40 agonist ivuxolimab. This TCR came from an adult with an advanced solid tumor such as melanoma, head and neck, liver or kidney cancer. CDR3 sequence reads: CASSEGRYEQYF. CDR3 nucleotide sequence: TGTGCCAGCAGTGAGGGGCGCTACGAGCAGTACTTC.